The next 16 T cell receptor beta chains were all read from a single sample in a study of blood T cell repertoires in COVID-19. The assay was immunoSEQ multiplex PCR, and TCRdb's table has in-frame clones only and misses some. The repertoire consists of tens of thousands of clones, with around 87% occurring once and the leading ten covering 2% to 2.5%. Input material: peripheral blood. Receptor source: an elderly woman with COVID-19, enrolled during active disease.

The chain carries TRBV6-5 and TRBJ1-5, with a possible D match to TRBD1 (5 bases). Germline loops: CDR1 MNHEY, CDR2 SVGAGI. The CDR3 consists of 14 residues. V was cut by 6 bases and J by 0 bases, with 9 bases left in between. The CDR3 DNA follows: TGTGCCAGCAGGGACATCAATAGCAATCAGCCCCAGCATTTT. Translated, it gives CASRDINSNQPQHF.

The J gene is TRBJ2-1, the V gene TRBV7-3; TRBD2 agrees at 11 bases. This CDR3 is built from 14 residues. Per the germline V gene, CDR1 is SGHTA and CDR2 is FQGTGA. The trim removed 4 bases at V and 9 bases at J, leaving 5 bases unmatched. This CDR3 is CASSYSGGASEQFF. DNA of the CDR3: TGTGCCAGCAGCTATAGCGGGGGGGCGAGTGAGCAGTTCTTC.

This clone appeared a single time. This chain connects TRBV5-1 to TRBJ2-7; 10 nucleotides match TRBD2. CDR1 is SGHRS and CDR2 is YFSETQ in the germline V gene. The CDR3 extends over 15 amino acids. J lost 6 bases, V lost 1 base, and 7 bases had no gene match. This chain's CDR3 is CASSLILAGAGEQYF. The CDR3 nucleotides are TGCGCCAGCAGCTTGATTCTAGCGGGAGCCGGCGAGCAGTACTTC.

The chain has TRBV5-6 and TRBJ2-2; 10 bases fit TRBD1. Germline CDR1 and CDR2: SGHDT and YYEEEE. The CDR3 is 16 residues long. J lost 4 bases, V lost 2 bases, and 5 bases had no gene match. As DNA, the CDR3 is TGTGCCAGCAGCTTCGGGGACAGGGGTGTCACCGGGGAGCTGTTTTTT. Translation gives CASSFGDRGVTGELFF.

The CDR3 loop is CASSPGTEYGYTF. CDR3 nucleotides: TGTGCCAGCAGTCCCGGGACAGAGTATGGCTACACCTTC. The chain links TRBV7-9 to TRBJ1-2; 7 nucleotides align to TRBD1. The germline gives CDR1 SEHNR, CDR2 FQNEAQ (reference sequence). Unmatched junction bases numbered 6, after V lost 6 bases and J lost 5 bases. The CDR3 is 13 amino acids. Variable domain in full (rest from reference TRBV7-9 and TRBJ1-2): DTGVSQNPRHKITKRGQNVTFRCDPISEHNRLYWYRQTLGQGPEFLTYFQNEAQLEKSRLLSDRFSAERPKGSFSTLEIQRTEQGDSAMYLCASSPGTEYGYTFGSGTRLTVV.

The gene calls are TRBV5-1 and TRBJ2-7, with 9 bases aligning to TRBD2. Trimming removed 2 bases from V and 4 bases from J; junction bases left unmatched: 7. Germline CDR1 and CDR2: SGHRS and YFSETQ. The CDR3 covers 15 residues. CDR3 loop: CASSFAGGGYYEQYF. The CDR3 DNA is TGCGCCAGCAGCTTTGCGGGAGGGGGCTATTACGAGCAGTACTTC.

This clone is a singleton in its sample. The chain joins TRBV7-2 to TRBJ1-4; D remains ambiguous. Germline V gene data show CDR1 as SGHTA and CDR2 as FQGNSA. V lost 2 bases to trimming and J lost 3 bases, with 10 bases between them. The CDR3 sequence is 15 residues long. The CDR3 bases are TGTGCCAGCAGCTTATATGCGGCGGCTAATGAAAAACTGTTTTTT. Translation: CASSLYAAANEKLFF.

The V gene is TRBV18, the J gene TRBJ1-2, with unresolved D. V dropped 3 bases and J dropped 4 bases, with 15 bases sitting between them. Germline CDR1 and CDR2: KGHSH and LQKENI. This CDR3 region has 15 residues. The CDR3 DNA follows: TGTGCCAGCTCACCCGTCCGGAATGAGGGCTATGGCTACACCTTC. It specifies CASSPVRNEGYGYTF.

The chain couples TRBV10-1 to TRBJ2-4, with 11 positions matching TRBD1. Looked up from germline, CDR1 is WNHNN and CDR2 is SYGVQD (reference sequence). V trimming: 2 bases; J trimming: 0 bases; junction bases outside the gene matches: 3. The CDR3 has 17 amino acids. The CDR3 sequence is CASSEAGQGVAKNIQYF. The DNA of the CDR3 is TGCGCCAGCAGTGAGGCGGGACAGGGGGTAGCCAAAAACATTCAGTACTTC.

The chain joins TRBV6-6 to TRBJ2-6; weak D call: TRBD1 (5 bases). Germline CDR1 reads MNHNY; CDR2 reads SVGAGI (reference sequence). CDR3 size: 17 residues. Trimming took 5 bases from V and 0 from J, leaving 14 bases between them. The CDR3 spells CASSPQGGISGANVLTF. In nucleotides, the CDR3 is TGTGCCAGCAGTCCCCAGGGTGGGATCTCTGGGGCCAACGTCCTGACTTTC.

CDR3 residues: CASNRAGVDNEQFF. In nucleotides, the CDR3 is TGTGCCAGCAATAGGGCGGGGGTAGACAATGAGCAGTTCTTC. This rearrangement joins TRBV4-2 to TRBJ2-1, with 7 bases aligning to TRBD2. CDR1 LGHNA and CDR2 YNFKEQ come from the germline V gene. The CDR3 covers 14 residues. Trimming cost V 7 bases and J 5 bases; bases outside gene matches: 8.

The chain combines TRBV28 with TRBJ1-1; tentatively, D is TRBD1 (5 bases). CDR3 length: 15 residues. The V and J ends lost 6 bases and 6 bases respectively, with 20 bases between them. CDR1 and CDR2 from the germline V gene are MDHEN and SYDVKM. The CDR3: CASSHRQGSLAEAFF. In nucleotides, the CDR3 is TGTGCCAGCAGCCACCGCCAGGGCAGTTTAGCTGAAGCTTTCTTT.

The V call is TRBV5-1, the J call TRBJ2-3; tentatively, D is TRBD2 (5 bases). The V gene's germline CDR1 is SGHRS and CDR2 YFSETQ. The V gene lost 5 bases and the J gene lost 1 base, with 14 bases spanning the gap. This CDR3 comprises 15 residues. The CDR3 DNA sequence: TGCGCCAGCAGAAAAGGAGGTGTGGGCACAGATACGCAGTATTTT. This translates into CASRKGGVGTDTQYF.

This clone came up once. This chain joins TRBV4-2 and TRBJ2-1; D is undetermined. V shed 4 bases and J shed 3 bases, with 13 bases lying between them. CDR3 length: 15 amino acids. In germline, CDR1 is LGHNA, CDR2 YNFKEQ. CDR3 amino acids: CASSRRQNNYNEQFF. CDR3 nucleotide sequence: TGTGCCAGCAGCCGCCGCCAGAACAACTACAATGAGCAGTTCTTC.

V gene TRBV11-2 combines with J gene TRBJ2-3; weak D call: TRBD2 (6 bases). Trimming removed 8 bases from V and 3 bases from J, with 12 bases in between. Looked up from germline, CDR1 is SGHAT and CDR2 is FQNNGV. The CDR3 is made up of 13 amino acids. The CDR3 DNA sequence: TGTGCCAGCGGAGGGGCTGGGACAGATACGCAGTATTTT. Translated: CASGGAGTDTQYF.

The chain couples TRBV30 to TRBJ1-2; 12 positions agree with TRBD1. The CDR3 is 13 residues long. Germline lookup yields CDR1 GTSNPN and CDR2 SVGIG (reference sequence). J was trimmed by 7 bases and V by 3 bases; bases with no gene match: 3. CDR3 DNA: TGTGCCTGGAGGGGACAGGGGGCGAGTGGCTACACCTTC. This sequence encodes CAWRGQGASGYTF.